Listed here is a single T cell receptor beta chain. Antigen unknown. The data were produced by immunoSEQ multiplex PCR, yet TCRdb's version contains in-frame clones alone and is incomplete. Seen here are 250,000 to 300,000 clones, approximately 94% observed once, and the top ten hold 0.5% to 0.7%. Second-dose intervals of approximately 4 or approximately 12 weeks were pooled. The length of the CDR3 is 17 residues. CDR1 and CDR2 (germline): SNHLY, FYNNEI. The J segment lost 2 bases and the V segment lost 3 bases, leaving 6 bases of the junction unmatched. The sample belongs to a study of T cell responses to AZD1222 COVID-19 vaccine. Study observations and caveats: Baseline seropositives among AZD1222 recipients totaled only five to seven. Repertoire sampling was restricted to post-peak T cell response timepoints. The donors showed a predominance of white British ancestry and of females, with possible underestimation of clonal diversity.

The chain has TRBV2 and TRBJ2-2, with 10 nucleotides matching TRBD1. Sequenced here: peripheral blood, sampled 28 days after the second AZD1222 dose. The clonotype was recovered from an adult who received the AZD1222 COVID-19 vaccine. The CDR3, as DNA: TGTGCCAGCAGTGATCGGACAGGGGGGATTAACACCGGGGAGCTGTTTTTT. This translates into CASSDRTGGINTGELFF. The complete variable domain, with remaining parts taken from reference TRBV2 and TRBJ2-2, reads EPEVTQTPSHQVTQMGQEVILRCVPISNHLYFYWYRQILGQKVEFLVSFYNNEISEKSEIFDDQFSVERPDGSNFTLKIRSTKLEDSAMYFCASSDRTGGINTGELFFGEGSRLTVL.